The rows below give T cell receptor beta chains drawn from one sample of a study of shared clonotypes between healthy human individuals. Assay: immunoSEQ multiplex PCR; the TCRdb copy retains only in-frame clones and omits some. Of about 2.3 million clones in the sample, under 95% were seen once. Sequenced input: naive CD4+ T cells from PBMCs. Receptors were obtained from a man between 18 and 29 years old in good health. Some clones in this sample may be carry-over from other donors' samples. CDR3s include the opening cysteine and the closing phenylalanine or tryptophan. Fields, in order: D gene, J gene, V gene, clone size, CDR3 DNA, CDR3 protein. The D gene is left open where the match is weak. Clone size is shown for a subset of rows, as once, few, many or a class of expanded clone.

TRBD1 | TRBJ2-2 | TRBV28 | - | TGTGCCAGCAGTTCAAGGGGGCCCGGGGAGCTGTTTTTT | CASSSRGPGELFF
TRBD2 | TRBJ2-1 | TRBV5-1 | - | TGCGCCAGCAGCCTAGGGACTAGCGGGATTGTAGGTGAGCAGTTCTTC | CASSLGTSGIVGEQFF
TRBD1 | TRBJ2-7 | TRBV18 | - | TGTGCCAGCTCGCCGGGACAGGGGGGAACCCACTACGAGCAGTACTTC | CASSPGQGGTHYEQYF
- | TRBJ2-1 | TRBV5-4 | - | TGTGCCAGCAGCTTGGAGGGTCAAGCGCCCTACAATGAGCAGTTCTTC | CASSLEGQAPYNEQFF
- | TRBJ1-2 | TRBV28 | - | TGTGCCAGCAGTTTCGTTTCAGGGAGCGGAGGTGGCTACACCTTC | CASSFVSGSGGGYTF
- | TRBJ1-1 | TRBV9 | few | TGTGCCAGCAGCGTAGGTATGAACACTGAAGCTTTCTTT | CASSVGMNTEAFF
- | TRBJ2-6 | TRBV19 | - | TGTGCCAGTCTTATTCAGACAGCTGGGGCCAACGTCCTGACTTTC | CASLIQTAGANVLTF
- | TRBJ2-3 | TRBV30 | - | TGTGCCTGGAGTGTGCCAGATACGCAGTATTTT | CAWSVPDTQYF
- | TRBJ2-7 | TRBV5-4 | once | TGTGCCAGCAGCTCCCCGGTCGGACAGACCTACGAGCAGTACTTC | CASSSPVGQTYEQYF
TRBD1 | TRBJ1-2 | TRBV15 | - | TGTGCCACCAGCAGGGTTCAATGGACAGGTGCATATGGCTACACCTTC | CATSRVQWTGAYGYTF
- | TRBJ1-1 | TRBV7-9 | - | TGTGCCAGCAGCCGGGACCCCTTAGGGACTGAAGCTTTCTTT | CASSRDPLGTEAFF
- | TRBJ1-1 | TRBV9 | few | TGTGCCAGCAGCAGGACAGCTATGAACACTGAAGCTTTCTTT | CASSRTAMNTEAFF
- | TRBJ2-5 | TRBV4-2 | - | TGTGCCAGCAGAAGAACAGCGGGTCAAGAGACCCAGTACTTC | CASRRTAGQETQYF
- | TRBJ2-3 | TRBV5-1 | - | TGCGCCAGCAGCCTCGGAGATACGCAGTATTTT | CASSLGDTQYF
TRBD1 | TRBJ1-2 | TRBV12-5 | - | TGTGCTAGTGGTCCTTCGGGACAGGGGGCGATTGGCTACACCTTC | CASGPSGQGAIGYTF
- | TRBJ2-5 | TRBV5-1 | - | TGCGCCAGCAGCTTTATGGGAGAGACCCAGTACTTC | CASSFMGETQYF
TRBD1 | TRBJ2-6 | TRBV5-1 | - | TGCGCCAGCAGCCAAGGGGGCGCAGCCGGGGCCAACGTCCTGACTTTC | CASSQGGAAGANVLTF
- | TRBJ1-3 | TRBV28 | - | TGTGCCAGCAGTTTAGTCGAGAGACAGACCTCTGGAAACACCATATATTTT | CASSLVERQTSGNTIYF
TRBD1 | TRBJ2-7 | TRBV30 | - | TGTGCCTGGAGTGTACGTTCAGGGGGCGCGGTGTACGAGCAGTACTTC | CAWSVRSGGAVYEQYF
- | TRBJ2-7 | TRBV10-3 | - | TGTGCCACTCAGCAGGTGGTAGGCGAGCAGTACTTC | CATQQVVGEQYF
- | TRBJ2-4 | TRBV2 | - | TGTGCCAGCAGTGTATCGGGGACGGGAAACATTCAGTACTTC | CASSVSGTGNIQYF
- | TRBJ1-2 | TRBV28 | - | TGTGCCAGCAGTCTGGACATCCGGGGCTACACCTTC | CASSLDIRGYTF
TRBD1 | TRBJ2-3 | TRBV29-1 | - | TGCAGCTTCAAACAGGGGCTCACAGATACGCAGTATTTT | CSFKQGLTDTQYF
- | TRBJ1-2 | TRBV18 | - | TGTGCCAGCTCACCACCAACAGGGCGAACTAACTATGGCTACACCTTC | CASSPPTGRTNYGYTF
- | TRBJ2-1 | TRBV28 | - | TGTGCCAGCAGTTTCTCCGGGACCGCCCCGTTCTTC | CASSFSGTAPFF
TRBD1 | TRBJ2-6 | TRBV5-4 | - | TGTGCCAGCAGCGGACAGGGGCGGTCTGGGGCCAACGTCCTGACTTTC | CASSGQGRSGANVLTF
TRBD1 | TRBJ1-1 | TRBV7-8 | - | TGTGCCAGCAGCCTTACAGGGGGCGGCACTGAAGCTTTCTTT | CASSLTGGGTEAFF
TRBD2 | TRBJ2-7 | TRBV7-2 | once | TGTGCCAGCAGCTTAATTGGCGGGAGATACGAGCAGTACTTC | CASSLIGGRYEQYF
TRBD1 | TRBJ1-1 | TRBV5-1 | few | TGCGCCAGCAGCCTCCACCAGGGGGAACCTACCTTT | CASSLHQGEPTF
- | TRBJ2-7 | TRBV7-9 | once | TGTGCCAGCAGCTCCTACGATCGTGGGCAGTACTTC | CASSSYDRGQYF
TRBD1 | TRBJ2-3 | TRBV7-2 | - | TGTGCCAGCACCAGACTCGGACAGGGAAGCGATACGCAGTATTTT | CASTRLGQGSDTQYF
- | TRBJ2-5 | TRBV5-1 | - | TGCGCCAGCACCCAGACAGGCCAACAAGAGACCCAGTACTTC | CASTQTGQQETQYF
TRBD1 | TRBJ1-1 | TRBV18 | - | TGTGCCAGCTCACTCGGGACAGCTGCCAACACTGAAGCTTTCTTT | CASSLGTAANTEAFF
- | TRBJ2-2 | TRBV28 | - | TGTGCCAGCAGTTTAAGGGTGGCCGGGGAGCTGTTTTTT | CASSLRVAGELFF
- | TRBJ2-3 | TRBV5-4 | once | TGTGCCAGCAGCTTGGGACAGCAAAACACAGATACGCAGTATTTT | CASSLGQQNTDTQYF
TRBD1 | TRBJ2-7 | TRBV19 | - | TGTGCCAGTAGTTTAGGGACGGTCTCGGGACAGGGAAAGGAGCAGTACTTC | CASSLGTVSGQGKEQYF
- | TRBJ1-1 | TRBV9 | - | TGTGCCAGCAGCGTAGGTACAGGGAAGGGAACTGAAGCTTTCTTT | CASSVGTGKGTEAFF
- | TRBJ2-7 | TRBV5-6 | - | TGTGCCAGCATCCCCACGCACGGCGGACCCTCGGCGGGGTACGAGCAGTACTTC | CASIPTHGGPSAGYEQYF
TRBD1 | TRBJ2-3 | TRBV5-1 | - | TGCGCCAGCACCCCGGACAGGGGGCCAGATACGCAGTATTTT | CASTPDRGPDTQYF
TRBD2 | TRBJ2-1 | TRBV5-1 | - | TGCGCCAGCAGCTTGGAAGGTAGCGGGAGTCGAAATGAGCAGTTCTTC | CASSLEGSGSRNEQFF
- | TRBJ2-7 | TRBV5-6 | - | TGTGCCAGCAGCTTGGGGCTTAGCTCCTACGAGCAGTACTTC | CASSLGLSSYEQYF
- | TRBJ2-1 | TRBV9 | - | TGTGCCAGCAGCGTAGGGGCTAGCCACTTGGGGTATGAGCAGTTCTTC | CASSVGASHLGYEQFF
- | TRBJ1-2 | TRBV6-5 | - | TGTGCCAGCAGTGAACAGACGGCTAACTATGGCTACACCTTC | CASSEQTANYGYTF
TRBD2 | TRBJ2-7 | TRBV10-2 | - | TGCGCCACCCATCTAGCGGAGGGTGGTGTGCAGTACTTC | CATHLAEGGVQYF
- | TRBJ2-7 | TRBV5-1 | - | TGCGCCAGCAGCTTGGGTGGGGGTCGTGAGCAGTACTTC | CASSLGGGREQYF
- | TRBJ2-1 | TRBV5-4 | - | TGTGCCAGCAGCGGAGGGGGCAGGGGCCCTTACAATGAGCAGTTCTTC | CASSGGGRGPYNEQFF
- | TRBJ2-1 | TRBV4-1 | - | TGCGCCAGCAGCCAAGATCTGACGGGACCCTACAATGAGCAGTTCTTC | CASSQDLTGPYNEQFF
TRBD1 | TRBJ1-1 | TRBV6-6 | - | TGTGCCAGCAGTCCAGACAGGGCGGCTGAAGCTTTCTTT | CASSPDRAAEAFF
TRBD2 | TRBJ2-7 | TRBV28 | - | TGTGCCAGCAGTTTACTAGCGGGAGTCTACGAGCAGTACTTC | CASSLLAGVYEQYF
- | TRBJ1-1 | TRBV12-5 | - | TGTGCTAGTGGTTTACAGCGGGGAGTGAACACTGAAGCTTTCTTT | CASGLQRGVNTEAFF
- | TRBJ1-5 | TRBV6-1 | - | TGTGCCAGCAGTGGTGGGTTTCAGCCCCAGCATTTT | CASSGGFQPQHF
TRBD1 | TRBJ1-2 | TRBV28 | once | TGTGCCAGCAGCCTAACATACCTTGGACAGGAGGATGGCTACACCTTC | CASSLTYLGQEDGYTF
TRBD1 | TRBJ2-5 | TRBV14 | - | TGTGCCAGCAGCCTCGTTAGGGGGCGTCGAGGCGAGACCCAGTACTTC | CASSLVRGRRGETQYF
TRBD1 | TRBJ1-1 | TRBV19 | - | TGTGCCAGTAAGGAAAGGGGGCGCGGGAACACTGAAGCTTTCTTT | CASKERGRGNTEAFF